This TCR beta chain stems from a study of OX40 agonist ivuxolimab in advanced cancers. Whole-study context: The study gave patients intravenous ivuxolimab at 0.01 to 10 mg/kg every 2 weeks.

Data came from immunoSEQ multiplex PCR; TCRdb stores just in-frame clones and leaves some out. Of tens of thousands of clones detected, about 90% appear once; the ten largest clones hold 8% to 10%. As to this clone: Its antigen is as yet unknown.

Whole-study findings and limits: There were, on average, more expanded clones in CD8+ T cells than in CD4+. Patients who responded partially at 0.1-3.0 mg/kg showed clonal expansion ranking among the lowest.

The CDR3 has 16 amino acids. Autoimmune disease history or systemic immunosuppression was exclusionary. The sequence came from an adult with an advanced solid tumor such as melanoma, head and neck, liver or kidney cancer. The sequencing here drew on CD4+ or CD8+ T cells sorted from blood, taken in a trial of the OX40 agonist ivuxolimab. The genes are TRBV21-1 and TRBJ2-7; TRBD2 was called by the table and not checked on the DNA. TRBV21-1 is a documented pseudogene. The CDR3 bases are TGTGCCAGCAGCCACATGTCGGGGCGGGACTCCTACGAGCAGTACTTC. It translates to CASSHMSGRDSYEQYF.